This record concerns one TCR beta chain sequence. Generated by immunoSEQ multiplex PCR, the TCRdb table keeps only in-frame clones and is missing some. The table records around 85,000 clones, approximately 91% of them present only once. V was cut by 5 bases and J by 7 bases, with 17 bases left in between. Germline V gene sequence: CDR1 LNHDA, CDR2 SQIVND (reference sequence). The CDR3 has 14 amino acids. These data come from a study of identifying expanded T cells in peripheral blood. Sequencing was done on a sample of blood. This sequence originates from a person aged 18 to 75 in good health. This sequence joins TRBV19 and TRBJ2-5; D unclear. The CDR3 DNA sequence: TGTGCCAGTAGTGATGGACGATTCACCGGGACCCAGTACTTC. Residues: CASSDGRFTGTQYF.